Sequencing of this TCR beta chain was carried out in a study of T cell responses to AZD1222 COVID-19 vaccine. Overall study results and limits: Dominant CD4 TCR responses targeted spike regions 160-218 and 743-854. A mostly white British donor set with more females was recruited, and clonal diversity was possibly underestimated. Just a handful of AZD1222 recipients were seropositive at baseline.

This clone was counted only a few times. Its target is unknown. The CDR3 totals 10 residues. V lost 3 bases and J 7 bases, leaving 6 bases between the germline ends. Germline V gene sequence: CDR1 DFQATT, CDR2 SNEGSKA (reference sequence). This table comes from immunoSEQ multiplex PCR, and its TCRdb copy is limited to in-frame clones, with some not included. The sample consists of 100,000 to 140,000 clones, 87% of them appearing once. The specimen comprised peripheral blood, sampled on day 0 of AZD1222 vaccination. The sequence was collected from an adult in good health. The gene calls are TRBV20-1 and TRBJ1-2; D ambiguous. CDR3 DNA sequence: TGCAGTGCTAGTGGCGTTGGCTACACCTTC. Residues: CSASGVGYTF.